Listed below are T cell receptor beta chains from one sample, sequenced in a study of glioma-infiltrating T cells after dendritic cell vaccination. Clones were read by immunoSEQ multiplex PCR, and TCRdb kept only the in-frame ones, dropping some. The table lists tens of thousands of clones, roughly 84% of them singletons. Sample: blood, taken after dendritic cell vaccination. The receptor source for this set is a human donor with glioblastoma. CDR3s include the opening cysteine and the closing phenylalanine or tryptophan. D genes are given only for firm matches. Only part of the rows carry a size: once, few, many, or a class if the clone is expanded.

len: 17
j_gene: TRBJ2-3
abundance: .
d_gene: TRBD2
v_gene: TRBV19
CDR3aa: CASSIDLGLAGVDTQYF
CDR3nt: TGTGCCAGTAGTATAGATTTAGGACTAGCGGGAGTGGATACGCAGTATTTT

len: 16
j_gene: TRBJ2-1
abundance: .
d_gene: TRBD1
v_gene: TRBV7-9
CDR3aa: CASSLSWTGGFDEQFF
CDR3nt: TGTGCCAGCAGCTTATCTTGGACAGGGGGGTTCGATGAGCAGTTCTTC

len: 14
j_gene: TRBJ2-2
abundance: .
d_gene: .
v_gene: TRBV11-2
CDR3aa: CASSLGHSTGELFF
CDR3nt: TGTGCCAGCAGCCTCGGACACTCCACCGGGGAGCTGTTTTTT

len: 15
j_gene: TRBJ2-1
abundance: .
d_gene: .
v_gene: TRBV15
CDR3aa: CATGLGAGAYNEQFF
CDR3nt: TGTGCCACCGGCCTGGGGGCAGGGGCGTACAATGAGCAGTTCTTC

len: 13
j_gene: TRBJ1-4
abundance: .
d_gene: .
v_gene: TRBV30
CDR3aa: CAWSDGGVKKLFF
CDR3nt: TGTGCCTGGAGTGATGGGGGGGTTAAAAAACTGTTTTTT

len: 13
j_gene: TRBJ1-2
abundance: .
d_gene: TRBD1
v_gene: TRBV12-5
CDR3aa: CASGFEGAGGYTF
CDR3nt: TGTGCTAGTGGTTTTGAGGGGGCGGGGGGCTACACCTTC

len: 14
j_gene: TRBJ1-1
abundance: .
d_gene: .
v_gene: TRBV2
CDR3aa: CASKWGHSNTEAFF
CDR3nt: TGTGCCAGCAAATGGGGACATTCGAACACTGAAGCTTTCTTT

len: 15
j_gene: TRBJ2-7
abundance: .
d_gene: .
v_gene: TRBV4-1
CDR3aa: CASSQEAGFSYEQYF
CDR3nt: TGCGCCAGCAGCCAAGAAGCCGGGTTTTCCTACGAGCAGTACTTC

len: 15
j_gene: TRBJ1-5
abundance: once
d_gene: .
v_gene: TRBV2
CDR3aa: CASSEGQASNQPQHF
CDR3nt: TGTGCCAGCAGTGAAGGACAGGCCTCCAATCAGCCCCAGCATTTT

len: 14
j_gene: TRBJ2-5
abundance: .
d_gene: TRBD2
v_gene: TRBV6-1
CDR3aa: CASRPTSGGETQYF
CDR3nt: TGTGCCAGCAGACCCACTAGCGGGGGAGAGACCCAGTACTTC

len: 16
j_gene: TRBJ2-7
abundance: once
d_gene: .
v_gene: TRBV7-2
CDR3aa: CASSLVDRRGLVPQYF
CDR3nt: TGTGCCAGCAGCTTAGTTGATCGGAGGGGATTGGTCCCGCAGTACTTC

len: 15
j_gene: TRBJ2-1
abundance: .
d_gene: TRBD2
v_gene: TRBV11-2
CDR3aa: CASTLAGQNYNEQFF
CDR3nt: TGTGCCAGCACTCTAGCGGGACAGAACTACAATGAGCAGTTCTTC

len: 15
j_gene: TRBJ1-2
abundance: .
d_gene: TRBD1
v_gene: TRBV5-5
CDR3aa: CASSPGWQGADGYTF
CDR3nt: TGTGCCAGCAGCCCGGGGTGGCAGGGGGCGGATGGCTACACCTTC

len: 15
j_gene: TRBJ1-2
abundance: .
d_gene: TRBD1
v_gene: TRBV18
CDR3aa: CASSTSGTGRYGYTF
CDR3nt: TGTGCCAGCTCAACTTCCGGGACAGGGCGGTATGGCTACACCTTC

len: 13
j_gene: TRBJ2-1
abundance: .
d_gene: .
v_gene: TRBV7-7
CDR3aa: CASSDGGYNEQFF
CDR3nt: TGTGCCAGCAGCGACGGGGGATACAATGAGCAGTTCTTC

len: 14
j_gene: TRBJ1-5
abundance: .
d_gene: .
v_gene: TRBV9
CDR3aa: CASSVGELHQPQHF
CDR3nt: TGTGCCAGCAGCGTAGGGGAGCTTCATCAGCCCCAGCATTTT

len: 13
j_gene: TRBJ2-1
abundance: .
d_gene: TRBD2
v_gene: TRBV7-8
CDR3aa: CASSLERGGVQFF
CDR3nt: TGTGCCAGCAGCTTAGAGCGGGGGGGCGTCCAGTTCTTC

len: 17
j_gene: TRBJ1-6
abundance: .
d_gene: TRBD1
v_gene: TRBV2
CDR3aa: CASSDGIATGINSPLHF
CDR3nt: TGTGCCAGCAGTGATGGGATAGCGACAGGGATTAATTCACCCCTCCACTTT

len: 12
j_gene: TRBJ1-5
abundance: .
d_gene: .
v_gene: TRBV16
CDR3aa: CASSQGGEPQHF
CDR3nt: TGTGCCAGCAGCCAAGGCGGGGAGCCCCAGCATTTT

len: 16
j_gene: TRBJ2-3
abundance: .
d_gene: TRBD2
v_gene: TRBV29-1
CDR3aa: CSVEDRGLANTDTQYF
CDR3nt: TGCAGCGTTGAAGATCGAGGACTAGCAAACACAGATACGCAGTATTTT

len: 12
j_gene: TRBJ1-5
abundance: .
d_gene: .
v_gene: TRBV5-8
CDR3aa: CASSFGNQPQHF
CDR3nt: TGTGCCAGCAGCTTCGGCAATCAGCCCCAGCATTTT

len: 15
j_gene: TRBJ2-1
abundance: few
d_gene: TRBD2
v_gene: TRBV7-6
CDR3aa: CASSFGGGAANEQFF
CDR3nt: TGTGCCAGCAGCTTCGGCGGGGGGGCCGCCAATGAGCAGTTCTTC

len: 12
j_gene: TRBJ1-4
abundance: .
d_gene: .
v_gene: TRBV5-6
CDR3aa: CASSFVNEKLFF
CDR3nt: TGTGCCAGCAGCTTCGTTAATGAAAAACTGTTTTTT